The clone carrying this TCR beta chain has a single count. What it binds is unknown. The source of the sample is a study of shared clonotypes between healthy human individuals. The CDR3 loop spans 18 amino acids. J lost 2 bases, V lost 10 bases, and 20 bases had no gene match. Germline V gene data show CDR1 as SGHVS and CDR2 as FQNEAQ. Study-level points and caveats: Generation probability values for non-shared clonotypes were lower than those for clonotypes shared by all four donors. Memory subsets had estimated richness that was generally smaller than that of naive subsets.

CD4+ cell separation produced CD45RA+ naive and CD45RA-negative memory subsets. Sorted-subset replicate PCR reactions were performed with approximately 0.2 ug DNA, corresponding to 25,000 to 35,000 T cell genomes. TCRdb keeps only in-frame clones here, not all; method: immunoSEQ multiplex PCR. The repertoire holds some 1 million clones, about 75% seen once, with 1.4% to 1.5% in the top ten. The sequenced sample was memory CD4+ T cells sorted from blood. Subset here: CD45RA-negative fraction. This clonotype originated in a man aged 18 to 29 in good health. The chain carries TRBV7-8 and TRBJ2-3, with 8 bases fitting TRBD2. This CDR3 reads CATRGGREAPKLTDTQYF. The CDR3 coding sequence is TGTGCCACTCGGGGGGGGCGGGAGGCCCCTAAACTCACAGATACGCAGTATTTT.